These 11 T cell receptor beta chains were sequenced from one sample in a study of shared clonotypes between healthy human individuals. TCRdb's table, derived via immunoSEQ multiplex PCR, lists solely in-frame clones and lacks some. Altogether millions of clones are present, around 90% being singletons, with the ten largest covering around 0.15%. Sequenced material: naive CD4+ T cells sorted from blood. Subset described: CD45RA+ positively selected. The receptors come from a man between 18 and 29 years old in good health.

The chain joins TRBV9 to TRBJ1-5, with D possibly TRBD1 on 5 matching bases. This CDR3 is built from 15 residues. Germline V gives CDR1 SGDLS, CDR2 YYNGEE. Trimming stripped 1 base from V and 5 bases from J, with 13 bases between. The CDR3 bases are TGTGCCAGCAGCGTATGTAGAAGGGGTTATCAGCCCCAGCATTTT. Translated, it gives CASSVCRRGYQPQHF.

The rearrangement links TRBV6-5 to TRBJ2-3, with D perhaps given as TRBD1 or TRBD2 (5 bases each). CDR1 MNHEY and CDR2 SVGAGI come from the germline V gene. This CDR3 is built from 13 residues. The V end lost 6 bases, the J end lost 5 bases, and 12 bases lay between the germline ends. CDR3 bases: TGTGCCAGCAGGGGTGGGGGAAGAGATACGCAGTATTTT. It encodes CASRGGGRDTQYF.

The CDR3 spells CASSYTGGVQPQHF. The CDR3 DNA sequence: TGTGCCAGCAGTTACACAGGGGGCGTACAGCCCCAGCATTTT. The chain is built from TRBV6-5 and TRBJ1-5; 9 bases align to TRBD1. CDR1 and CDR2 from the germline V gene are MNHEY and SVGAGI. This CDR3 comprises 14 residues. V gave up 2 bases and J gave up 7 bases; unmatched junction bases: 3.

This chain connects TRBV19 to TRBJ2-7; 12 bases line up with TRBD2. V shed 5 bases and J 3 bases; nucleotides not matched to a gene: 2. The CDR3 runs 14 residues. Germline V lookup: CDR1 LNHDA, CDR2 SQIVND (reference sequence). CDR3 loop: CASSQTSGGYEQYF. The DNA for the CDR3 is TGTGCCAGTAGTCAGACTAGCGGGGGCTACGAGCAGTACTTC.

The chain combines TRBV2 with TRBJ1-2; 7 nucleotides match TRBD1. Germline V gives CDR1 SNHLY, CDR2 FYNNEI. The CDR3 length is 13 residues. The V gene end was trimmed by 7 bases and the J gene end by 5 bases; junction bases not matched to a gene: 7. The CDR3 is CASMRDRLYGYTF. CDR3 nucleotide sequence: TGTGCCAGCATGAGGGACAGACTTTATGGCTACACCTTC.

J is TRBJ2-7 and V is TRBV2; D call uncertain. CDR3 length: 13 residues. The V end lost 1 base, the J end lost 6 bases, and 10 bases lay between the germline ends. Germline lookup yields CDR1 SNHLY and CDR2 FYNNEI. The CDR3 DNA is TGTGCCAGCAGTGAAGGGATGGTCGGCGAGCAGTACTTC. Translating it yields CASSEGMVGEQYF.

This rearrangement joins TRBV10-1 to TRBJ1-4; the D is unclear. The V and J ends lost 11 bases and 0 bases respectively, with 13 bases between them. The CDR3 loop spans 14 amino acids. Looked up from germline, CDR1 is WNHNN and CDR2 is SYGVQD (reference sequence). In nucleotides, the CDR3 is TGCGCCGCGAGGGCAGGCACAACTAATGAAAAACTGTTTTTT. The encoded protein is CAARAGTTNEKLFF.

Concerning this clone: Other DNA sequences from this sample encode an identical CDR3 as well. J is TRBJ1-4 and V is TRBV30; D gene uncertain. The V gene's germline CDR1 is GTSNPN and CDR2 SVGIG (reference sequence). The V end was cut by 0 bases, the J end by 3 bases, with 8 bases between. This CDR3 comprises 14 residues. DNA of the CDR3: TGTGCCTGGAGTGTACTGGGTCCTAATGAAAAACTGTTTTTT. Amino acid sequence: CAWSVLGPNEKLFF.

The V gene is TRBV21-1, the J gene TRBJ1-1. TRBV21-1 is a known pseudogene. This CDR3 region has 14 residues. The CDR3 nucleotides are TGTGCCAGCAGCAACCAAAGAAAGAACACTGAAGCTTTCTTT. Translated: CASSNQRKNTEAFF.

The CDR3 region is CASSLLRASYNEQFF. The CDR3 nucleotides are TGTGCCAGCAGCTTATTGCGGGCCTCCTACAATGAGCAGTTCTTC. The chain carries TRBV7-9 and TRBJ2-1; D perhaps matches TRBD2 (5 bases). Between the trimmed V and J ends, which lost 2 bases and 0 bases, there was a span of 8 bases. Germline V lookup: CDR1 SEHNR, CDR2 FQNEAQ (reference sequence). The CDR3 is 15 amino acids.

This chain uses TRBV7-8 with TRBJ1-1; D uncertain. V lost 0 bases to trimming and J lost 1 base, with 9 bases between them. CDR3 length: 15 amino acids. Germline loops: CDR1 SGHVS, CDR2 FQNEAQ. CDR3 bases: TGTGCCAGCAGCTTAGCCCAGAGAAAGAACACTGAAGCTTTCTTT. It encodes CASSLAQRKNTEAFF.